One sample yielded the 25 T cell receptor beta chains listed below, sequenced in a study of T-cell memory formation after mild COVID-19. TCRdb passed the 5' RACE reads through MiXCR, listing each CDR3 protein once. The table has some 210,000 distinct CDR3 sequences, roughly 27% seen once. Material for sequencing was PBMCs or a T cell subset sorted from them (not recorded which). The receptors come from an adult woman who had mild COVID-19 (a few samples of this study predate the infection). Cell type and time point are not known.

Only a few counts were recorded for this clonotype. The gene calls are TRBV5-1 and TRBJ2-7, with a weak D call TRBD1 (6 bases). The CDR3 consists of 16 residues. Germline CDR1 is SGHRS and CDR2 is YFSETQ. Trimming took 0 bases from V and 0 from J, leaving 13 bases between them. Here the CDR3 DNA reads TGCGCCAGCAGCTTGGTTCAGGGGATGAGCTCCTACGAGCAGTACTTC. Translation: CASSLVQGMSSYEQYF. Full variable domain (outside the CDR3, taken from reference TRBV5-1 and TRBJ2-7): KAGVTQTPRYLIKTRGQQVTLSCSPISGHRSVSWYQQTPGQGLQFLFEYFSETQRNKGNFPGRFSGRQFSNSRSEMNVSTLELGDSALYLCASSLVQGMSSYEQYFGPGTRLTVT.

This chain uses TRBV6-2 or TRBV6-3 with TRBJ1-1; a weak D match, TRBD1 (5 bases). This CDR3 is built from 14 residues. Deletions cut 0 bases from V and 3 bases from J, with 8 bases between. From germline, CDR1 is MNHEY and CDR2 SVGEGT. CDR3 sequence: CASSYSWGDTEAFF. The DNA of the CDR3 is TGTGCCAGCAGTTACTCGTGGGGGGACACTGAAGCTTTCTTT.

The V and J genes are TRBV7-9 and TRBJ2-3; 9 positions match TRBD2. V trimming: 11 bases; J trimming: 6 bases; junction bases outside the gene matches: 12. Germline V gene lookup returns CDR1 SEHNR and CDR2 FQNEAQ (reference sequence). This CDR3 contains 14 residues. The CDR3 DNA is TGTGCCTCGAGGCCTAGCGGGGCGGAGGATACGCAGTATTTT. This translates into CASRPSGAEDTQYF.

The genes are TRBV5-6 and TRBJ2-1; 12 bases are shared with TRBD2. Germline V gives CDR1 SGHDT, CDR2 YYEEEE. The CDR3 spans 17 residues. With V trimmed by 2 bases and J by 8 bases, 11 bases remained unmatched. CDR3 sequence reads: CASSFRTSGEKRDEQFF. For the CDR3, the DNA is TGTGCCAGCAGCTTTAGGACTAGCGGGGAAAAAAGGGATGAGCAGTTCTTC. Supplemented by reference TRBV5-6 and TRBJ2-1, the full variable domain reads DAGVTQSPTHLIKTRGQQVTLRCSPKSGHDTVSWYQQALGQGPQFIFQYYEEEERQRGNFPDRFSGHQFPNYSSELNVNALLLGDSALYLCASSFRTSGEKRDEQFFGPGTRLTVL.

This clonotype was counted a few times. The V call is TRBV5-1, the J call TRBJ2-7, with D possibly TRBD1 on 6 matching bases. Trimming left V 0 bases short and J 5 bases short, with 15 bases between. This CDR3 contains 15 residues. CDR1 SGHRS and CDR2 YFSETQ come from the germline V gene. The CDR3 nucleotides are TGCGCCAGCAGCTTGGCCTCTTCAGGGGCCCACGAGCAGTACTTC. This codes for CASSLASSGAHEQYF.

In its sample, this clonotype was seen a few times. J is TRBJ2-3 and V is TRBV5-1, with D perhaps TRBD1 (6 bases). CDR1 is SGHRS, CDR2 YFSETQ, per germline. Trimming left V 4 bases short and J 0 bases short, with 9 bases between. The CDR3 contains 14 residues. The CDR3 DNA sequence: TGCGCCAGCAGCCGACAGGCGAGCACAGATACGCAGTATTTT. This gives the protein CASSRQASTDTQYF.

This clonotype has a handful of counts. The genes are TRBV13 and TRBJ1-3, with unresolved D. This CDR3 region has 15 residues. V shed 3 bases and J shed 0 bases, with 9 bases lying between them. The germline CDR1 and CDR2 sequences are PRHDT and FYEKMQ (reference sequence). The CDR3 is CASSLYGPSGNTIYF. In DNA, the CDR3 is TGTGCCAGCAGCTTGTACGGACCCTCTGGAAACACCATATATTTT.

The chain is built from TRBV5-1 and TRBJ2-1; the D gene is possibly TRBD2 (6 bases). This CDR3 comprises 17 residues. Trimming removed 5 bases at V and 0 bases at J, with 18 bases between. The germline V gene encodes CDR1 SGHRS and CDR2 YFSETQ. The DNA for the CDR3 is TGCGCCAGCAGGTGGGGGGTATCGGGCACCTCCTACAATGAGCAGTTCTTC. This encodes CASRWGVSGTSYNEQFF.

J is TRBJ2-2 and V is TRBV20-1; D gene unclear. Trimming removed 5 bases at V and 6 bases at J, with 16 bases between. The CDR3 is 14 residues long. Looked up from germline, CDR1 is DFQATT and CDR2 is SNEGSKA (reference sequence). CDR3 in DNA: TGCAGTGCTTCGGGCCCCCGGAGACCCGGGGAGCTGTTTTTT. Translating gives CSASGPRRPGELFF.

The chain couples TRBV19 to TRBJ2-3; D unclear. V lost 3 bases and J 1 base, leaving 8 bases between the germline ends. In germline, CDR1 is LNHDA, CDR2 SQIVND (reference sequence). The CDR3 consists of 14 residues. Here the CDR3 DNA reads TGTGCCAGTAGTATGGCCGTGCGCACAGATACGCAGTATTTT. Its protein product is CASSMAVRTDTQYF.

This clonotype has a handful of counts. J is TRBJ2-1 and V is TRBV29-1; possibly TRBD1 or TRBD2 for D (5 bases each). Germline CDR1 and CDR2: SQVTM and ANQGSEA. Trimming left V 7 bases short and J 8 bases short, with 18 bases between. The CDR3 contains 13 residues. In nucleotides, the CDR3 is TGCAGCGCCGACCGGGACGGGTACTATGAGCAGTTCTTC. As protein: CSADRDGYYEQFF.

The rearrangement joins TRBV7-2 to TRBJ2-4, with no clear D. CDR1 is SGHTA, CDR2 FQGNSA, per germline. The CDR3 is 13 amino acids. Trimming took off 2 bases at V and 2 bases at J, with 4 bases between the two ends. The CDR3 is CASSLRSKNIQYF. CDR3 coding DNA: TGTGCCAGCAGCTTAAGGTCCAAAAACATTCAGTACTTC. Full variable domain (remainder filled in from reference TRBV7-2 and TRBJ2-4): GAGVSQSPSNKVTEKGKDVELRCDPISGHTALYWYRQSLGQGLEFLIYFQGNSAPDKSGLPSDRFSAERTGGSVSTLTIQRTQQEDSAVYLCASSLRSKNIQYFGAGTRLSVL.

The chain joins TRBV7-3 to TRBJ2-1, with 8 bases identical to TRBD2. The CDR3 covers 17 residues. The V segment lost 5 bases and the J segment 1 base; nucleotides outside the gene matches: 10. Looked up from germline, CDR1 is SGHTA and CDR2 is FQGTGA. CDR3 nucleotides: TGTGCCAGCAGCCAACCCCCTACTAGCGGATCCTACAATGAGCAGTTCTTC. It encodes CASSQPPTSGSYNEQFF.

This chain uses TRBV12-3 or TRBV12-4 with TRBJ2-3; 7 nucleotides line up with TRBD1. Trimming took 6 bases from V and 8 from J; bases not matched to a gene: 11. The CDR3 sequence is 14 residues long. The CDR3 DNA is TGTGCCAGCAGGCCAACAGGGGTCAGGGGTACGCAGTATTTT. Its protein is CASRPTGVRGTQYF.

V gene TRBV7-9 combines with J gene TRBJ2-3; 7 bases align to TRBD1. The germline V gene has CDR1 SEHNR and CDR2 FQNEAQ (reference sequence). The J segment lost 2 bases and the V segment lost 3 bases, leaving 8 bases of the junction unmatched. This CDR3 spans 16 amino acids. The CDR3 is CASSFLGTGATDTQYF. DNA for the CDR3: TGTGCCAGCAGCTTCCTCGGAACAGGGGCCACAGATACGCAGTATTTT.

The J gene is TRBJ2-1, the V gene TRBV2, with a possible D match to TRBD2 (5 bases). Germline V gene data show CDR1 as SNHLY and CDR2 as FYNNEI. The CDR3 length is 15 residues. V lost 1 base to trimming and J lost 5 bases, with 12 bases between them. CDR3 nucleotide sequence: TGTGCCAGCAGTGAAGGCGCCCTAGCCAACAATGAGCAGTTCTTC. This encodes CASSEGALANNEQFF.

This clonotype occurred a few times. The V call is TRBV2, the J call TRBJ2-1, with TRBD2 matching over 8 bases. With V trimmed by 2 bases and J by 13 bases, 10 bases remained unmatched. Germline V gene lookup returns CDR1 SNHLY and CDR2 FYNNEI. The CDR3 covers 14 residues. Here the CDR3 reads CASSEIGLADQQFF. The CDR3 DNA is TGTGCCAGCAGTGAAATTGGACTAGCCGACCAACAGTTCTTC.

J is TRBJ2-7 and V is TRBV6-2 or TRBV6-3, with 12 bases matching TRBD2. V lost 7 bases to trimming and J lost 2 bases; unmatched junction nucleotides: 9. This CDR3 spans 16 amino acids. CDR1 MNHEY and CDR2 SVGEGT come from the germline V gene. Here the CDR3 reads CASKHGLAGRAYEQYF. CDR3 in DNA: TGTGCCAGCAAACACGGACTAGCGGGGCGAGCCTACGAGCAGTACTTC.

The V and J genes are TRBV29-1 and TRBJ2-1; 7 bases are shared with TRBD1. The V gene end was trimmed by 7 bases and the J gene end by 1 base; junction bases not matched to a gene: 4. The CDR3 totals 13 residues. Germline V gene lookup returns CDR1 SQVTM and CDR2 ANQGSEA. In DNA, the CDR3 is TGCAGCGCTATGACAGGGTCCTACAATGAGCAGTTCTTC. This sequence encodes CSAMTGSYNEQFF.

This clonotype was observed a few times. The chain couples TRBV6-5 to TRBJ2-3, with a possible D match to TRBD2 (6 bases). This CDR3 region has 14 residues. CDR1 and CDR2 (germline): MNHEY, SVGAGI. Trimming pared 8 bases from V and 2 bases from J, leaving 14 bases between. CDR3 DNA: TGTGCCAGCTTGGCTAGCGCTAACACAGATACGCAGTATTTT. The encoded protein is CASLASANTDTQYF.

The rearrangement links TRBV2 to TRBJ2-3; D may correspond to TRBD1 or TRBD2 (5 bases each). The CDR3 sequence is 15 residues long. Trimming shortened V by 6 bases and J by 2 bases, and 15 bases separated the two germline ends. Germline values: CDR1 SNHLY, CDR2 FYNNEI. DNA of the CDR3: TGTGCCAGCAGCGAGGGGCCGGAGAACACAGATACGCAGTATTTT. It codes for CASSEGPENTDTQYF.

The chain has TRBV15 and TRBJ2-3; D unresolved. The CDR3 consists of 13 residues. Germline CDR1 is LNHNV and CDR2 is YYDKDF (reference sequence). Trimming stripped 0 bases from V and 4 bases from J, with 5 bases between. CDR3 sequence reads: CATSRDQPDTQYF. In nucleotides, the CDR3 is TGTGCCACCAGCAGAGATCAGCCAGATACGCAGTATTTT.

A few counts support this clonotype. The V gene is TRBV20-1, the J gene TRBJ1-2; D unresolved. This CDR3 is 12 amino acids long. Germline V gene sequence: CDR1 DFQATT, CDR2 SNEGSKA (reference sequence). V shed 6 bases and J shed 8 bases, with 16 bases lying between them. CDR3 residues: CSAPRVTWGYTF. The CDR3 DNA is TGCAGTGCCCCCCGAGTAACGTGGGGCTACACCTTC.

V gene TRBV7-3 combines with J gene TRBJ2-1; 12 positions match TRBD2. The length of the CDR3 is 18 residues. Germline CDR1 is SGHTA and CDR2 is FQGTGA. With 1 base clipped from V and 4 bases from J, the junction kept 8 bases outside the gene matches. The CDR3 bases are TGTGCCAGCAGCTTAAGACAGACTAGCGGGAGATCGTACAATGAGCAGTTCTTC. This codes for CASSLRQTSGRSYNEQFF.

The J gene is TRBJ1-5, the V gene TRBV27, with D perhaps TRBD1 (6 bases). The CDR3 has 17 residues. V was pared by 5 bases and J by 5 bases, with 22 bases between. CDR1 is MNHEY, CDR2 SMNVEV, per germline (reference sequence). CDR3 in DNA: TGTGCCAGCAGTCTCATCAATCCTCGGGACACAGATCAGCCCCAGCATTTT. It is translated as CASSLINPRDTDQPQHF.